This T cell receptor beta chain was observed in a study of response to subunit inactivated influenza vaccine. V gave up 11 bases and J gave up 0 bases, with 18 bases separating them. Germline assignment: CDR1 SNHLY and CDR2 FYNNEI. The CDR3 contains 15 residues. Overall study findings and caveats: Each seasonal influenza vaccination, the authors suggested, recruits few new T cells.

Notes on this clonotype: Its matching antigen is unknown.

TCRdb used MiXCR to reprocess the RT-PCR reads, holding one entry per CDR3 protein. The sample yields a few hundred thousand distinct CDR3 sequences, about 10% seen once. The clonotype originates from a man aged 50-60 years who received an inactivated influenza vaccine. The source material was PBMCs from blood, sampled roughly 46 days after vaccination. The rearrangement links TRBV2 to TRBJ2-3, with D perhaps TRBD1 (5 bases). This chain's CDR3 is CAAKEGVYSTDTQYF. The CDR3 DNA is TGTGCCGCAAAGGAAGGGGTCTATAGCACAGATACGCAGTATTTT.